This record concerns one T cell receptor beta chain sequence. This entry is derived from a study of T cell responses to AZD1222 COVID-19 vaccine. Produced via immunoSEQ multiplex PCR; TCRdb's table is partial and in-frame only. This sample carries fewer than 130,000 clones, 94% of them seen once, and the ten largest clones take 2.9%. The clonotype comes from an adult who received the AZD1222 COVID-19 vaccine. The input for sequencing was peripheral blood, taken 28 days after the second AZD1222 dose.

The CDR3 loop reads CASSFGRGPTGELFF. DNA for the CDR3: TGTGCCAGCAGCTTTGGCAGGGGGCCCACCGGGGAGCTGTTTTTT. V and J are TRBV7-7 and TRBJ2-2; 8 bases align to TRBD1. Germline-derived CDR1 and CDR2 are SSHAT and FNYEAQ (reference sequence). V lost 3 bases and J lost 4; bases outside the gene matches: 4. CDR3 length: 15 residues. The variable domain in full, completed from reference TRBV7-7 and TRBJ2-2, reads GAGVSQSPRYKVTKRGQDVTLRCDPISSHATLYWYQQALGQGPEFLTYFNYEAQPDKSGLPSDRFSAERPEGSISTLTIQRTEQRDSAMYRCASSFGRGPTGELFFGEGSRLTVL.